The 23 T cell receptor beta chains below all came from one sample that was sequenced in a study of blood T cell repertoires in COVID-19. Libraries were prepared by immunoSEQ multiplex PCR; TCRdb keeps only in-frame clonotypes and omits some of them. The table lists about 370,000 clones, roughly 90% of them singletons, with about 1.8% in the top ten. Source material: PBMCs or T cells enriched from blood (not recorded which). All receptors come from a woman aged 30 to 39 who had recovered from COVID-19.

Here the CDR3 DNA reads TGTGCCAGCAGCCAATCTTCAGGGGGTGGGCTCTATGGCTACACCTTC. Its translation: CASSQSSGGGLYGYTF. The rearrangement uses TRBV3-1 (or the pseudogene TRBV3-2) and TRBJ1-2; 7 positions agree with TRBD1. Germline-derived CDR1 and CDR2 are LGHDT and YNNKEL (reference sequence). The V segment lost 2 bases and the J segment 4 bases; nucleotides outside the gene matches: 10. This CDR3 has 16 residues.

V and J are TRBV5-1 and TRBJ1-2, with a possible D match to TRBD1 (6 bases). CDR1 and CDR2 from the germline V gene are SGHRS and YFSETQ. V shed 3 bases and J shed 9 bases, with 21 bases lying between them. This CDR3 contains 15 residues. CDR3 protein: CASSSGQLPRFSYTF. Written as DNA, the CDR3 is TGCGCCAGCAGCTCCGGACAGTTACCCCGGTTTAGCTACACCTTC.

The chain couples TRBV27 to TRBJ1-5; 7 nucleotides align to TRBD1. The CDR3 contains 14 residues. Per germline, CDR1 MNHEY and CDR2 SMNVEV (reference sequence). J lost 2 bases, V lost 6 bases, and 4 bases had no gene match. The CDR3 sequence is CASSRTGGNQPQHF. CDR3 DNA sequence: TGTGCCAGCAGCAGAACAGGGGGCAATCAGCCCCAGCATTTT.

In this sample, this clone turned up a few times. The chain uses TRBV7-6 and TRBJ2-5, with 7 nucleotides matching TRBD1. This CDR3 is built from 14 residues. With 4 bases clipped from V and 7 bases from J, the junction kept 9 bases outside the gene matches. Germline-derived CDR1 and CDR2 are SGHVS and FNYEAQ. The CDR3 spells CASSSTTGLLTQYF. The CDR3 DNA sequence: TGTGCCAGCAGCTCGACGACAGGGCTCTTGACCCAGTACTTC.

V usage is TRBV10-3 and J usage is TRBJ2-2; 8 positions match TRBD1. Trimming at V came to 3 bases and at J to 7 bases, leaving 4 bases not matched to a gene. The CDR3 totals 14 residues. Looked up from germline, CDR1 is ENHRY and CDR2 is SYGVKD. Written as DNA, the CDR3 is TGTGCCATCAGTGAAGCAGGGGGCAACGGGGAGCTGTTTTTT. Translated: CAISEAGGNGELFF.

The chain couples TRBV5-1 to TRBJ1-2, with TRBD1 matching over 8 bases. After removal of 4 bases from V and 4 bases from J, the junction contained 6 bases not matched to a gene. Germline V gives CDR1 SGHRS, CDR2 YFSETQ. CDR3 length equals 14 residues. The CDR3 loop reads CASSQGAGGYGYTF. Written as DNA, the CDR3 is TGCGCCAGCAGCCAGGGGGCCGGGGGCTATGGCTACACCTTC.

This clone came up once. The V and J genes are TRBV29-1 and TRBJ1-1; 8 bases fit TRBD1. Germline V lookup: CDR1 SQVTM, CDR2 ANQGSEA. The junction had 3 bases not matched to a gene; V was cut back by 6 bases and J by 0 bases. The CDR3 extends over 13 amino acids. The CDR3 nucleotides are TGCAGCGTGGCAGGGGGCTTGAACACTGAAGCTTTCTTT. It translates to CSVAGGLNTEAFF.

The chain recombines TRBV5-6 with TRBJ2-7; 10 bases are a match to TRBD2. Per germline, CDR1 SGHDT and CDR2 YYEEEE. There are 18 residues in the CDR3. The V segment lost 0 bases and the J segment 0 bases; nucleotides outside the gene matches: 9. The CDR3 region is CASSLARETSGFSYEQYF. CDR3 coding DNA: TGTGCCAGCAGCTTGGCCAGGGAGACTAGCGGGTTCTCCTACGAGCAGTACTTC.

This clone has only one observation. The chain links TRBV29-1 to TRBJ1-2; TRBD1 matches at 9 bases. This CDR3 contains 13 residues. With 3 bases clipped from V and 6 bases from J, the junction kept 5 bases outside the gene matches. Germline lookup yields CDR1 SQVTM and CDR2 ANQGSEA. In DNA form, the CDR3 reads TGCAGCGTTGAGGGGCGGACAGGGGATGGCTACACCTTC. It translates to CSVEGRTGDGYTF.

This clone appeared a single time. The rearrangement links TRBV28 to TRBJ1-2; a possible D gene is TRBD1 (5 bases). CDR3 size: 12 residues. Between the trimmed V and J ends, which lost 6 bases and 4 bases, there was a span of 9 bases. Germline loops: CDR1 MDHEN, CDR2 SYDVKM. The CDR3 reads CASSDSSYGYTF. The CDR3 DNA reads TGTGCCAGCAGCGACAGTTCCTATGGCTACACCTTC.

The chain employs TRBV5-1 and TRBJ2-7; D might be TRBD1 (5 bases). Trimming cost V 3 bases and J 3 bases, with 16 bases left between them. Germline V gene data show CDR1 as SGHRS and CDR2 as YFSETQ. This CDR3 region has 15 residues. CDR3 sequence: CASSSRAGYNYEQYF. CDR3 bases: TGCGCCAGCAGCTCCCGGGCAGGGTACAACTACGAGCAGTACTTC.

This rearrangement joins TRBV2 to TRBJ2-7; D is perhaps TRBD1 (5 bases). Germline V lookup: CDR1 SNHLY, CDR2 FYNNEI. Trimming removed 6 bases at V and 1 base at J, with 10 bases between. The CDR3 runs 13 residues. The CDR3 loop is CASRSRVSYEQYF. Here the CDR3 DNA reads TGTGCCAGCAGGTCCAGGGTTTCCTACGAGCAGTACTTC.

This chain links TRBV6-2 or TRBV6-3 with TRBJ1-5; D is perhaps TRBD1 (6 bases). Germline CDR1 MNHEY, CDR2 SVGEGT. The V and J ends lost 6 bases and 4 bases respectively, with 31 bases between them. The CDR3 contains 20 residues. CDR3 in DNA: TGTGCCAGCAGCCGCGACCCACTTCGGACAGCGCTCCCTTGGAATCAGCCCCAGCATTTT. Translated: CASSRDPLRTALPWNQPQHF.

This sequence joins TRBV5-1 and TRBJ1-1, with 9 bases identical to TRBD1. The germline CDR1 and CDR2 sequences are SGHRS and YFSETQ. The CDR3 contains 15 residues. V lost 3 bases to trimming and J lost 5 bases; unmatched junction nucleotides: 8. The CDR3 sequence is CASSSGQGSGTEAFF. The CDR3 DNA follows: TGCGCCAGCAGCTCGGGACAGGGAAGTGGAACTGAAGCTTTCTTT.

This rearrangement joins TRBV23-1 to TRBJ2-2; D is possibly TRBD2 (6 bases). TRBV23-1 is noted as an ORF with a role that remains uncertain. Trimming removed 8 bases at V and 3 bases at J, with 16 bases between. CDR3 length: 15 amino acids. For the CDR3, the DNA is TGCGCCAGCCCCCCCCGGGAGACGCACACCGGGGAGCTGTTTTTT. The encoded protein is CASPPRETHTGELFF.

V gene TRBV6-1 combines with J gene TRBJ1-1; no definite D call. This CDR3 has 15 amino acids. The germline V and J ends were trimmed by 3 bases and 1 base, with 12 bases remaining between them. Germline CDR1 MNHNS, CDR2 SASEGT. The CDR3 loop is CASSDEGVRNTEAFF. The CDR3 DNA reads as TGTGCCAGCAGTGATGAGGGAGTAAGGAACACTGAAGCTTTCTTT.

Points on this clone: The sample contains more than one DNA sequence encoding this CDR3. The chain is built from TRBV7-6 and TRBJ1-1; possible D gene TRBD1, 6 bases. CDR3 length equals 13 residues. Trimming removed 1 base from V and 5 bases from J, with 8 bases in between. Germline V gives CDR1 SGHVS, CDR2 FNYEAQ. CDR3 region: CASSLEGGTEAFF. Written as DNA, the CDR3 is TGTGCCAGCAGCTTAGAGGGGGGGACTGAAGCTTTCTTT.

The rearrangement joins TRBV3-1 (or the pseudogene TRBV3-2) to TRBJ1-2; the D is unclear. Per the germline V gene, CDR1 is LGHDT and CDR2 is YNNKEL (reference sequence). The V and J ends lost 0 bases and 4 bases respectively, with 12 bases between them. This CDR3 contains 15 residues. This chain's CDR3 is CASSQEATRVYGYTF. In nucleotides, the CDR3 is TGTGCCAGCAGCCAAGAAGCCACACGGGTCTATGGCTACACCTTC.

This clone came up a few times. The V gene is TRBV29-1, the J gene TRBJ2-1; tentative D call: TRBD1 (5 bases). V lost 7 bases and J 7 bases, leaving 8 bases between the germline ends. In germline, CDR1 is SQVTM, CDR2 ANQGSEA. This CDR3 comprises 10 residues. The CDR3 DNA follows: TGCAGCGCAAACAGGAATGAGCAGTTCTTC. This codes for CSANRNEQFF.

The chain combines TRBV7-9 with TRBJ2-3, with TRBD2 matching 8 bases. The V gene's germline CDR1 is SEHNR and CDR2 FQNEAQ (reference sequence). V lost 1 base, J lost 5 bases, and 8 bases stayed unmatched. This CDR3 is 16 amino acids long. CDR3 in amino acids: CASSLVRGASKDTQYF. In nucleotides, the CDR3 is TGTGCCAGCAGCTTAGTGCGGGGGGCGTCGAAAGATACGCAGTATTTT.

The chain carries TRBV5-1 and TRBJ1-6; D is unresolved. Germline assignment: CDR1 SGHRS and CDR2 YFSETQ. The CDR3 covers 16 residues. With 0 bases removed from V and 7 bases from J, the gap between germline ends came to 14 bases. The CDR3 coding sequence is TGCGCCAGCAGCTTGGTGCCGGGGTTGGAGAATTCACCCCTCCACTTT. Its protein product is CASSLVPGLENSPLHF.

The gene calls are TRBV18 and TRBJ1-2, with D uncertain. The CDR3 has 15 residues. Trimming stripped 1 base from V and 3 bases from J, with 12 bases between. Germline V gene lookup returns CDR1 KGHSH and CDR2 LQKENI. CDR3 sequence reads: CASSPQVSGDYGYTF. CDR3 bases: TGTGCCAGCTCACCACAAGTTTCGGGAGACTATGGCTACACCTTC.

The chain joins TRBV12-3 or TRBV12-4 to TRBJ2-2; possible D gene TRBD1, 6 bases. V lost 7 bases and J 8 bases, leaving 14 bases between the germline ends. The CDR3 runs to 13 residues. DNA of the CDR3: TGTGCCAGCATCAACAGGGCCGCGGGGGAGCTGTTTTTT. Amino acid sequence: CASINRAAGELFF.